The 22 T cell receptor beta chains reported below all come from one sample, sequenced in a study of a mutant IDH1 vaccine in newly diagnosed glioma. These receptors' targets are unknown. Some clones are missing from TCRdb's copy, which holds only in-frame ones; the method was immunoSEQ multiplex PCR. The top ten clones hold approximately 2.9% of a sample with 35,000 to 45,000 clones, more than 85% of them seen once. Time point described: week 5, during vaccination. The study gave 300 ug of mutant IDH1 20-mer peptide per vaccine dose, with topical imiquimod. Sample: PBMCs, taken from a glioma patient whose treatment included an IDH1 peptide vaccine. The receptors originated from a man in his fifties or sixties with glioma.

J is TRBJ2-4 and V is TRBV20-1; TRBD2 might be the D (6 bases). The ends were cut back, 5 bases at V and 9 bases at J, with 11 bases in the middle. CDR1 DFQATT and CDR2 SNEGSKA come from the germline V gene (reference sequence). The CDR3 has 11 amino acids. The CDR3 sequence is CSAELAPIQYF. CDR3 DNA: TGCAGTGCTGAACTAGCCCCCATTCAGTACTTC.

The V gene is TRBV13, the J gene TRBJ2-7; D remains ambiguous. The germline V gene encodes CDR1 PRHDT and CDR2 FYEKMQ (reference sequence). V lost 4 bases and J lost 5, with 15 bases in between. The CDR3 runs to 14 residues. The CDR3 DNA sequence: TGTGCCAGCAGCTCCATGGCGGACCCTAACGAGCAGTACTTC. Translated: CASSSMADPNEQYF. Supplemented by reference TRBV13 and TRBJ2-7, the full variable domain reads AAGVIQSPRHLIKEKRETATLKCYPIPRHDTVYWYQQGPGQDPQFLISFYEKMQSDKGSIPDRFSAQQFSDYHSELNMSSLELGDSALYFCASSSMADPNEQYFGPGTRLTVT.

The chain recombines TRBV6-6 with TRBJ2-7; 11 bases agree with TRBD1. Trimming removed 5 bases from V and 3 bases from J; junction bases left unmatched: 3. Germline V gene data show CDR1 as MNHNY and CDR2 as SVGAGI (reference sequence). The CDR3 is 14 residues long. The CDR3 nucleotides are TGTGCCAGCAGTCGGACAGGGGGCGTCTACGAGCAGTACTTC. It specifies CASSRTGGVYEQYF.

DNA of the CDR3: TGTGCCAGTGGGCGTAGGCAGAAATACGAGCAGTACTTC. Amino acid sequence: CASGRRQKYEQYF. The V call is TRBV2, the J call TRBJ2-7, with D unresolved. The CDR3 loop spans 13 amino acids. The V end was cut by 9 bases, the J end by 4 bases, with 16 bases between. Germline V gives CDR1 SNHLY, CDR2 FYNNEI.

V gene TRBV2 combines with J gene TRBJ2-5; 10 bases map to TRBD1. Trimming cost V 5 bases and J 4 bases; bases outside gene matches: 7. CDR3 length: 15 amino acids. The V gene's germline CDR1 is SNHLY and CDR2 FYNNEI. The CDR3 region is CASSQPTGGLETQYF. CDR3 nucleotides: TGTGCCAGCAGTCAGCCGACAGGGGGCCTAGAGACCCAGTACTTC.

The rearrangement joins TRBV15 to TRBJ2-7, with 8 bases fitting TRBD2. V gave up 8 bases and J gave up 3 bases; unmatched junction bases: 3. CDR1 LNHNV and CDR2 YYDKDF come from the germline V gene (reference sequence). The CDR3 length is 12 residues. CDR3 sequence: CATRGGIYEQYF. CDR3 in DNA: TGTGCCACCCGGGGGGGGATCTACGAGCAGTACTTC.

The chain combines TRBV5-1 with TRBJ1-1; the D is unclear. This CDR3 has 13 amino acids. The germline V gene has CDR1 SGHRS and CDR2 YFSETQ. This CDR3 reads CASGLKGNTEAFF. CDR3 nucleotide sequence: TGCGCAAGCGGGTTGAAGGGGAACACTGAAGCTTTCTTT.

This clone came up once. V usage is TRBV15 and J usage is TRBJ1-3; D call uncertain. The CDR3 contains 15 residues. Germline V gene sequence: CDR1 LNHNV, CDR2 YYDKDF (reference sequence). The ends were cut back, 5 bases at V and 0 bases at J, with 11 bases in the middle. The CDR3 spells CATSWGHGSGNTIYF. CDR3 nucleotide sequence: TGTGCCACCAGCTGGGGTCATGGCTCTGGAAACACCATATATTTT.

The chain is built from TRBV28 and TRBJ1-5; no definite D call. The CDR3 has 14 residues. Per the germline V gene, CDR1 is MDHEN and CDR2 is SYDVKM. The V gene lost 7 bases and the J gene lost 5 bases, with 15 bases spanning the gap. The CDR3 nucleotides are TGTGCCAGCACCTCCCCCGAAAACTATCAGCCCCAGCATTTT. Its translation: CASTSPENYQPQHF.

The chain employs TRBV19 and TRBJ2-2, with D tentatively TRBD1 (6 bases). V was pared by 5 bases and J by 0 bases, with 25 bases between. This CDR3 comprises 20 residues. The germline gives CDR1 LNHDA, CDR2 SQIVND (reference sequence). The CDR3 sequence: CASSHRGGSVIRPNTGELFF. The CDR3 DNA sequence: TGTGCCAGTAGTCACCGAGGGGGTAGCGTGATTAGGCCGAACACCGGGGAGCTGTTTTTT.

The chain couples TRBV19 to TRBJ1-6, with D perhaps matching TRBD1 (5 bases). Germline V lookup: CDR1 LNHDA, CDR2 SQIVND (reference sequence). Trimming took 5 bases from V and 0 from J, leaving 11 bases between them. The CDR3 is 16 amino acids. The CDR3 region has the DNA TGTGCCAGTAGTCAACGGCAGGGCTCCTATAATTCACCCCTCCACTTT. Translating it yields CASSQRQGSYNSPLHF.

The chain links TRBV7-6 to TRBJ1-1, with D tentatively TRBD1 (5 bases). The CDR3 has 16 residues. Germline values: CDR1 SGHVS, CDR2 FNYEAQ. V was trimmed by 6 bases and J by 3 bases, leaving 20 bases between them. The CDR3 loop reads CASRDTSGGSDTEAFF. CDR3 DNA sequence: TGTGCCAGCAGGGATACTAGCGGGGGTTCGGACACTGAAGCTTTCTTT.

This sequence joins TRBV5-1 and TRBJ1-6; the match to TRBD1 covers 10 bases. This CDR3 is built from 19 residues. The V and J ends lost 3 bases and 9 bases, in that order; junction bases with no gene match: 18. Germline V gene sequence: CDR1 SGHRS, CDR2 YFSETQ. Written as DNA, the CDR3 is TGCGCCAGCAGCTCTACTCCGCGGGCGACAGGGGGCAGAGGTTCACCCCTCCACTTT. Translated, it gives CASSSTPRATGGRGSPLHF.

This clone has only a few counts. The V gene is TRBV7-9, the J gene TRBJ2-2; D remains unclear. CDR3 length equals 14 residues. Germline CDR1 and CDR2: SEHNR and FQNEAQ (reference sequence). With 1 base removed from V and 4 bases from J, the gap between germline ends came to 7 bases. The chain's CDR3 is CASSLVRATGELFF. The CDR3 nucleotides read TGTGCCAGCAGCTTAGTTCGCGCCACCGGGGAGCTGTTTTTT.

The V and J genes are TRBV7-2 and TRBJ1-2; 8 bases fit TRBD1. CDR3 length equals 15 residues. Germline CDR1 SGHTA, CDR2 FQGNSA. The junction had 5 bases not matched to a gene; V was cut back by 1 base and J by 4 bases. This CDR3 is CASSLGTGSGYGYTF. The CDR3 bases are TGTGCCAGCAGCTTAGGGACAGGGAGCGGCTATGGCTACACCTTC.

The chain has TRBV5-1 and TRBJ2-5; TRBD2 agrees at 7 bases. Trimming at V came to 3 bases and at J to 5 bases, leaving 13 bases not matched to a gene. The CDR3 has 16 amino acids. Germline assignment: CDR1 SGHRS and CDR2 YFSETQ. The CDR3 DNA is TGCGCCAGCAGCTCTGGACTCGGCGGGAGAGGGGAGACCCAGTACTTC. Encoded protein: CASSSGLGGRGETQYF.

The rearrangement joins TRBV28 to TRBJ1-1; 12 bases fit TRBD1. Germline loops: CDR1 MDHEN, CDR2 SYDVKM. The CDR3 runs 15 residues. The V gene end was trimmed by 6 bases and the J gene end by 6 bases; junction bases not matched to a gene: 8. The CDR3 DNA follows: TGTGCCAGCAGACGGGACAGGGGGCTTAGGTCTGAAGCTTTCTTT. As protein: CASRRDRGLRSEAFF.

V usage is TRBV19 and J usage is TRBJ2-6, with 12 nucleotides matching TRBD1. The CDR3 totals 20 residues. The V and J ends lost 2 bases and 2 bases, in that order; junction bases with no gene match: 10. The V gene's germline CDR1 is LNHDA and CDR2 SQIVND (reference sequence). Here the CDR3 DNA reads TGTGCCAGTAGTATAACGTTTGGGACAGGGGGCAAGGCTGGGGCCAACGTCCTGACTTTC. As protein: CASSITFGTGGKAGANVLTF. Filled out from reference TRBV19 and TRBJ2-6, the complete variable domain reads DGGITQSPKYLFRKEGQNVTLSCEQNLNHDAMYWYRQDPGQGLRLIYYSQIVNDFQKGDIAEGYSVSREKKESFPLTVTSAQKNPTAFYLCASSITFGTGGKAGANVLTFGAGSRLTVL.

The chain joins TRBV27 to TRBJ1-6; unclear D gene. Germline CDR1 is MNHEY and CDR2 is SMNVEV (reference sequence). This CDR3 has 15 amino acids. V lost 0 bases to trimming and J lost 9 bases, with 12 bases between them. CDR3 DNA: TGTGCCAGCAGTTTATCCTCTTGGTCGGGTTCACCCCTCCACTTT. It codes for CASSLSSWSGSPLHF.

This chain joins TRBV19 and TRBJ1-3; possible D gene TRBD1, 5 bases. Trimming pared 6 bases from V and 0 bases from J, leaving 15 bases between. The CDR3 totals 16 residues. Germline V gene lookup returns CDR1 LNHDA and CDR2 SQIVND (reference sequence). The CDR3 region has the DNA TGTGCCAGTAGCCGGTCAGGGCAGGGCTCTGGAAACACCATATATTTT. Its translation: CASSRSGQGSGNTIYF.

The V call is TRBV15, the J call TRBJ2-5, with D possibly matching TRBD2 (5 bases). This CDR3 has 15 amino acids. V was clipped by 0 bases and J by 3 bases, with 11 bases between them. Germline-derived CDR1 and CDR2 are LNHNV and YYDKDF (reference sequence). The CDR3 protein is CATSRDPTGKETQYF. CDR3 DNA: TGTGCCACCAGCAGAGATCCTACGGGGAAAGAGACCCAGTACTTC.

The chain carries TRBV11-3 and TRBJ2-2, with D perhaps matching TRBD1 or TRBD2 (6 bases each). In germline, CDR1 is SGHNT, CDR2 YENEEA. Between the trimmed V and J ends, which lost 3 bases and 2 bases, there was a span of 7 bases. The CDR3 is made up of 14 amino acids. CDR3 coding DNA: TGTGCCAGCAGCTTGGGGGGCAACACCGGGGAGCTGTTTTTT. It codes for CASSLGGNTGELFF.